This T cell receptor (beta chain) came from a study of T cells in Graves' hyperthyroidism and ophthalmopathy. Germline V lookup: CDR1 GTSNPN, CDR2 SVGIG (reference sequence). The CDR3 runs to 10 residues. Trimming took off 5 bases at V and 9 bases at J, with 8 bases between the two ends. Amplified TCR beta CDR3 regions derived from RNA transcripts. The primer set for the first-round RT-PCR of the TCR CDR3 was HTBI. Each CDR3 protein is one row after TCRdb ran MiXCR on the multiplex PCR reads. The table includes 400,000 to 600,000 distinct CDR3 sequences, about 16% detected once. Out of 10 ml of fresh peripheral blood came the PBMCs.

The sequence was obtained from a woman between 25 and 40 years old with Graves' ophthalmopathy. Sequenced sample: blood. The rearrangement links TRBV30 to TRBJ2-1; D unresolved. The CDR3 bases are TGTGCCTGGGCGTCGGGTGAGCAGTTCTTC. Amino acids: CAWASGEQFF.